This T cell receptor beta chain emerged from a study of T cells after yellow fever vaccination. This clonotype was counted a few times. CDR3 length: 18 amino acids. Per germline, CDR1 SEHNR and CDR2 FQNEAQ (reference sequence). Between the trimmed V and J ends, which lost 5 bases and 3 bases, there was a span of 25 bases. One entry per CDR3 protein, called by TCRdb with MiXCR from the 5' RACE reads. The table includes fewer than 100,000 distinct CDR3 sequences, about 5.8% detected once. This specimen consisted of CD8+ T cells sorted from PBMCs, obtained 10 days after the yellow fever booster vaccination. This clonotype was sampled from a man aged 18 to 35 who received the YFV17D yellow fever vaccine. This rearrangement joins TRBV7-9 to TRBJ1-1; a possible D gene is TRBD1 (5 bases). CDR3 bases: TGTGCCAGCAGCCGGAGCGGGACCAGCCCGTGGAGCGACACTGAAGCTTTCTTT. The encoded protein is CASSRSGTSPWSDTEAFF.